The entry below describes one T cell receptor (beta chain). What it binds is unknown. The data derive from a study of T cell clonotyping in hematopoietic cell transplantation. Produced via immunoSEQ multiplex PCR; TCRdb's table is partial and in-frame only. The sample lists over 15,000 clones, 70% to 85% occurring once. Time point here: recipient sample about 28 days before transplant, after cytoreduction. General study results and limits: Cells were unsorted, so CD4 and CD8 contributions were not separated.

V was pared by 2 bases and J by 0 bases, with 8 bases between. Germline V lookup: CDR1 SGHTA, CDR2 FQGNSA. There are 15 residues in the CDR3. V gene TRBV7-2 combines with J gene TRBJ1-3, with a tentative D call TRBD1 (5 bases). Source: peripheral blood mononuclear cells, taken before stem cell transplant. The sequence came from a man aged 55 to 70 with acute myeloid leukemia. Some clones in this sample may be carry-over from other donors' samples. CDR3 sequence reads: CASSLRGLSGNTIYF. The DNA of the CDR3 is TGTGCCAGCAGCTTAAGGGGACTCTCTGGAAACACCATATATTTT. Drawing the rest from reference TRBV7-2 and TRBJ1-3, the complete variable domain is GAGVSQSPSNKVTEKGKDVELRCDPISGHTALYWYRQSLGQGLEFLIYFQGNSAPDKSGLPSDRFSAERTGGSVSTLTIQRTQQEDSAVYLCASSLRGLSGNTIYFGEGSWLTVV.